A single sample gave rise to the 25 T cell receptor beta chains below, sequenced in a study of cytotoxic CD8 clonotypes in ibrutinib-treated CLL. Generated by immunoSEQ multiplex PCR, the TCRdb table keeps only in-frame clones and is missing some. The sample consists of about 310,000 clones, about 80% of them appearing once. The sample consisted of PBMCs, taken before ibrutinib treatment. These TCRs come from a human donor with chronic lymphocytic leukemia.

Here the CDR3 reads CASSLGAGTRVGYNEQFF. The CDR3 DNA follows: TGTGCCAGCAGCTTAGGAGCCGGGACCAGGGTGGGCTACAATGAGCAGTTCTTC. The chain couples TRBV11-2 to TRBJ2-1; D tentatively fits TRBD1 or TRBD2 (5 bases each). The V end was cut by 1 base, the J end by 3 bases, with 19 bases between. There are 18 residues in the CDR3. Looked up from germline, CDR1 is SGHAT and CDR2 is FQNNGV.

Here the CDR3 reads CAWKVKGLYEQYF. The CDR3 DNA reads as TGTGCCTGGAAGGTTAAGGGATTGTACGAGCAGTACTTC. This chain connects TRBV30 to TRBJ2-7; D ambiguous. V lost 4 bases and J lost 4, with 14 bases in between. The CDR3 totals 13 residues. Germline assignment: CDR1 GTSNPN and CDR2 SVGIG (reference sequence).

The sample holds a few counts of this clone. This sequence joins TRBV2 and TRBJ2-6; the D gene is possibly TRBD1 (5 bases). Germline CDR1 and CDR2: SNHLY and FYNNEI. Trimming stripped 2 bases from V and 0 bases from J, with 11 bases between. The length of the CDR3 is 17 residues. The CDR3 region has the DNA TGTGCCAGCAGTGAAAACAGGATCTACTCTGGGGCCAACGTCCTGACTTTC. Protein sequence: CASSENRIYSGANVLTF.

The chain employs TRBV9 and TRBJ2-1; D is undetermined. CDR1 and CDR2 from the germline V gene are SGDLS and YYNGEE. The CDR3 runs 8 residues. Trimming stripped 3 bases from V and 13 bases from J, with 2 bases between. The DNA for the CDR3 is TGTGCCAGCAGCGATCAGTTCTTC. Translating gives CASSDQFF.

The rearrangement links TRBV11-3 to TRBJ2-3; weak D call: TRBD2 (6 bases). Trimming shortened V by 5 bases and J by 11 bases, and 14 bases separated the two germline ends. CDR1 is SGHNT, CDR2 YENEEA, per germline. The CDR3 consists of 12 residues. This CDR3 reads CASSVGGRLQYF. The CDR3 bases are TGTGCCAGCAGCGTCGGAGGGCGCTTGCAGTATTTT.

This clone was found once. The chain employs TRBV15 and TRBJ2-1; 9 nucleotides match TRBD2. This CDR3 region has 22 residues. Germline CDR1 LNHNV, CDR2 YYDKDF (reference sequence). V lost 0 bases to trimming and J lost 2 bases; unmatched junction nucleotides: 20. CDR3 loop: CATSREGGKTSGYRPPYNEQFF. In nucleotides, the CDR3 is TGTGCCACCAGCAGAGAAGGGGGAAAAACTAGCGGGTACCGGCCACCCTACAATGAGCAGTTCTTC. Filled out from reference TRBV15 and TRBJ2-1, the complete variable domain reads DAMVIQNPRYQVTQFGKPVTLSCSQTLNHNVMYWYQQKSSQAPKLLFHYYDKDFNNEADTPDNFQSRRPNTSFCFLDIRSPGLGDTAMYLCATSREGGKTSGYRPPYNEQFFGPGTRLTVL.

V is TRBV2 and J is TRBJ2-6, with D unresolved. Germline-derived CDR1 and CDR2 are SNHLY and FYNNEI. V was trimmed by 6 bases and J by 0 bases, leaving 12 bases between them. CDR3 length: 16 residues. In nucleotides, the CDR3 is TGTGCCAGCAGCCGCTCACGTAGCTCTGGGGCCAACGTCCTGACTTTC. Its translation: CASSRSRSSGANVLTF.

With respect to this clone: Other DNA sequences in this sample translate to the same CDR3. The chain joins TRBV5-1 to TRBJ2-1, with 10 positions matching TRBD2. V lost 0 bases to trimming and J lost 8 bases; unmatched junction nucleotides: 5. Germline-derived CDR1 and CDR2 are SGHRS and YFSETQ. This CDR3 is built from 15 residues. This chain's CDR3 is CASSLGLAGVDEQFF. The CDR3 DNA follows: TGCGCCAGCAGCTTGGGCCTAGCGGGAGTCGATGAGCAGTTCTTC. Together with reference TRBV5-1 and TRBJ2-1, the CDR3 gives the full variable domain: KAGVTQTPRYLIKTRGQQVTLSCSPISGHRSVSWYQQTPGQGLQFLFEYFSETQRNKGNFPGRFSGRQFSNSRSEMNVSTLELGDSALYLCASSLGLAGVDEQFFGPGTRLTVL.

The chain combines TRBV9 with TRBJ1-1; TRBD1 might be the D (6 bases). Between the trimmed V and J ends, which lost 6 bases and 2 bases, there was a span of 14 bases. Looked up from germline, CDR1 is SGDLS and CDR2 is YYNGEE. This CDR3 region has 14 residues. CDR3 amino acids: CASTLGTLNTEAFF. CDR3 in DNA: TGTGCCAGCACCCTCGGGACACTTAACACTGAAGCTTTCTTT.

The V call is TRBV7-2, the J call TRBJ2-3; TRBD2 agrees at 10 bases. Germline V CDR1 and CDR2: SGHTA, FQGNSA. V lost 5 bases, J lost 5 bases, and 16 bases stayed unmatched. The CDR3 spans 18 residues. CDR3 sequence: CASSLRTSGLTGEDTQYF. CDR3 coding DNA: TGTGCCAGCAGCCTTAGGACTAGCGGCCTCACCGGAGAAGATACGCAGTATTTT.

Here the CDR3 DNA reads TGTGCCAGCAGGACAGGGGGTTTAGTGGAGCAGTACTTC. This translates into CASRTGGLVEQYF. V is TRBV6-5 and J is TRBJ2-7, with 9 bases fitting TRBD1. The junction had 7 bases not matched to a gene; V was cut back by 6 bases and J by 7 bases. The CDR3 has 13 amino acids. Germline V gives CDR1 MNHEY, CDR2 SVGAGI.

In this sample, this clone turned up a few times. The chain uses TRBV27 and TRBJ2-7; 14 bases are a match to TRBD2. Per germline, CDR1 MNHEY and CDR2 SMNVEV (reference sequence). J lost 5 bases, V lost 1 base, and 4 bases had no gene match. The CDR3 consists of 16 residues. CDR3 amino acids: CASSLWGLAGVHEQYF. DNA for the CDR3: TGTGCCAGCAGTTTATGGGGACTAGCGGGAGTCCACGAGCAGTACTTC.

This sequence joins TRBV5-4 and TRBJ2-3; D gene ambiguous. Germline lookup yields CDR1 SGHNT and CDR2 YYREEE (reference sequence). The CDR3 covers 13 residues. V gave up 6 bases and J gave up 6 bases, with 14 bases separating them. In DNA form, the CDR3 reads TGTGCCAGCACCTCTTACTATCAGGATACGCAGTATTTT. Its translation: CASTSYYQDTQYF.

This clone was found once. The chain is built from TRBV28 and TRBJ2-7; a weak D match, TRBD2 (7 bases). There are 14 residues in the CDR3. Germline values: CDR1 MDHEN, CDR2 SYDVKM. Trimming took off 6 bases at V and 4 bases at J, with 16 bases between the two ends. CDR3 sequence: CASRRQVGGYEQYF. The CDR3, as DNA: TGTGCCAGCAGACGACAGGTCGGGGGGTACGAGCAGTACTTC.

The CDR3 bases are TGTGCCAGCAGCCATAAGGACAGGGAGAATCAGCCCCAGCATTTT. This codes for CASSHKDRENQPQHF. V gene TRBV4-2 combines with J gene TRBJ1-5, with TRBD1 matching over 8 bases. The CDR3 has 15 amino acids. Germline V gives CDR1 LGHNA, CDR2 YNFKEQ. The V gene end was trimmed by 3 bases and the J gene end by 4 bases; junction bases not matched to a gene: 5.

This clone was seen just once. The chain employs TRBV6-5 and TRBJ1-1; possibly TRBD1 for D (6 bases). The CDR3 contains 13 residues. Germline CDR1 reads MNHEY; CDR2 reads SVGAGI. Deletions cut 6 bases from V and 6 bases from J, with 14 bases between. CDR3 loop: CASRPIQGSEAFF. Written as DNA, the CDR3 is TGTGCCAGCAGGCCGATACAGGGATCTGAAGCTTTCTTT.

The genes are TRBV7-2 and TRBJ2-5; TRBD2 agrees at 10 bases. V shed 5 bases and J 3 bases; nucleotides not matched to a gene: 6. Germline lookup yields CDR1 SGHTA and CDR2 FQGNSA. The CDR3 loop spans 15 amino acids. This CDR3 reads CASSNKLAGKETQYF. In nucleotides, the CDR3 is TGTGCCAGCAGCAATAAACTAGCGGGAAAAGAGACCCAGTACTTC.

Only one count was recorded for this clone. At one of its ends the junction is not consistent with the germline gene, which may arise from a read error. The chain has TRBV7-6 and TRBJ2-1; 10 bases are shared with TRBD2. CDR1 is SGHVS, CDR2 FNYEAQ, per germline. The CDR3 has 15 residues. The CDR3 nucleotides are TGTGCCAGCAGCCTAGCGGGAGTAACCTACAATGAGCAGTTCTTC. Its protein product is CASSLAGVTYNEQFF.

The gene calls are TRBV27 and TRBJ1-1; D perhaps matches TRBD1 (6 bases). The length of the CDR3 is 18 residues. Germline V gene lookup returns CDR1 MNHEY and CDR2 SMNVEV (reference sequence). V lost 0 bases to trimming and J lost 0 bases, with 17 bases between them. Written as DNA, the CDR3 is TGTGCCAGCAGTTTATCGTTGTGGGGGCGTAACGTGAACACTGAAGCTTTCTTT. It encodes CASSLSLWGRNVNTEAFF.

V is TRBV5-5 and J is TRBJ2-5, with 9 bases fitting TRBD1. The CDR3 totals 15 residues. The V gene's germline CDR1 is SGHKS and CDR2 YYEKEE (reference sequence). The ends lost 1 base at V and 3 bases at J; junction bases unmatched: 4. The CDR3 DNA follows: TGTGCCAGCAGCTTGCTGACAGGGGGAGAAGAGACCCAGTACTTC. This sequence encodes CASSLLTGGEETQYF.

The genes are TRBV30 and TRBJ1-1; 9 bases are a match to TRBD1. Germline V gene lookup returns CDR1 GTSNPN and CDR2 SVGIG (reference sequence). The V gene end was trimmed by 2 bases and the J gene end by 3 bases; junction bases not matched to a gene: 7. This CDR3 is built from 15 residues. The CDR3 DNA sequence: TGTGCCTGGAGTCAGGGACAGGGTTCATACACTGAAGCTTTCTTT. Protein: CAWSQGQGSYTEAFF. Complete variable domain (other parts from reference TRBV30 and TRBJ1-1): SQTIHQWPATLVQPVGSPLSLECTVEGTSNPNLYWYRQAAGRGLQLLFYSVGIGQISSEVPQNLSASRPQDRQFILSSKKLLLSDSGFYLCAWSQGQGSYTEAFFGQGTRLTVV.

The chain employs TRBV29-1 and TRBJ2-7; maybe TRBD1 (5 bases). Germline V lookup: CDR1 SQVTM, CDR2 ANQGSEA. Trimming removed 3 bases at V and 0 bases at J, with 12 bases between. The CDR3 runs to 14 residues. In DNA, the CDR3 is TGCAGCGTTGATGGGGTGCAGGGCTCCTACGAGCAGTACTTC. This translates into CSVDGVQGSYEQYF.

The chain recombines TRBV6-5 with TRBJ2-1; TRBD2 agrees at 9 bases. Germline CDR1 is MNHEY and CDR2 is SVGAGI. CDR3 length: 14 residues. With 2 bases clipped from V and 13 bases from J, the junction kept 9 bases outside the gene matches. CDR3 region: CASSYDTPGLAQFF. The CDR3 nucleotides read TGTGCCAGCAGTTACGACACTCCGGGACTAGCCCAGTTCTTC.

The V and J genes are TRBV5-6 and TRBJ2-5; a possible D gene is TRBD1 (5 bases). The ends were cut back, 2 bases at V and 2 bases at J, with 13 bases in the middle. This CDR3 comprises 15 residues. CDR1 and CDR2 from the germline V gene are SGHDT and YYEEEE. The CDR3 is CASSLVSPGQETQYF. CDR3 nucleotides: TGTGCCAGCAGCTTAGTTAGCCCAGGGCAAGAGACCCAGTACTTC. Looking up the rest from reference TRBV5-6 and TRBJ2-5 gives the full variable domain: DAGVTQSPTHLIKTRGQQVTLRCSPKSGHDTVSWYQQALGQGPQFIFQYYEEEERQRGNFPDRFSGHQFPNYSSELNVNALLLGDSALYLCASSLVSPGQETQYFGPGTRLLVL.

V and J are TRBV30 and TRBJ1-2; D unresolved. CDR1 GTSNPN and CDR2 SVGIG come from the germline V gene (reference sequence). The CDR3 length is 12 residues. Trimming took off 3 bases at V and 1 base at J, with 6 bases between the two ends. The CDR3 DNA reads TGTGCCTGGAGCGGGATTAACTATGGCTACACCTTC. This gives the protein CAWSGINYGYTF.